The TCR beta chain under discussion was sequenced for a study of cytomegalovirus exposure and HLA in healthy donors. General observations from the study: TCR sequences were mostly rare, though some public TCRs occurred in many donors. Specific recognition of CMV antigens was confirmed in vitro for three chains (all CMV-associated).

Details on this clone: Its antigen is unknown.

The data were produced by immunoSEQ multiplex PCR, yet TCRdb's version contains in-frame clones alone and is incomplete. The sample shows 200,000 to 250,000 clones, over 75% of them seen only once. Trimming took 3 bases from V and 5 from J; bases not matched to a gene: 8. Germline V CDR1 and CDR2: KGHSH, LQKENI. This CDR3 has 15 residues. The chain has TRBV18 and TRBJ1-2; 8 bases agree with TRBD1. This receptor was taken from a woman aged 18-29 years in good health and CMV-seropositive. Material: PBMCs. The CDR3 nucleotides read TGTGCCAGCTCACCTCCGTCGACAGGGGCGTATGGCTACACCTTC. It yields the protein CASSPPSTGAYGYTF. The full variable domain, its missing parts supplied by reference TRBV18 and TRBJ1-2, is NAGVMQNPRHLVRRRGQEARLRCSPMKGHSHVYWYRQLPEEGLKFMVYLQKENIIDESGMPKERFSAEFPKEGPSILRIQQVVRGDSAAYFCASSPPSTGAYGYTFGSGTRLTVV.